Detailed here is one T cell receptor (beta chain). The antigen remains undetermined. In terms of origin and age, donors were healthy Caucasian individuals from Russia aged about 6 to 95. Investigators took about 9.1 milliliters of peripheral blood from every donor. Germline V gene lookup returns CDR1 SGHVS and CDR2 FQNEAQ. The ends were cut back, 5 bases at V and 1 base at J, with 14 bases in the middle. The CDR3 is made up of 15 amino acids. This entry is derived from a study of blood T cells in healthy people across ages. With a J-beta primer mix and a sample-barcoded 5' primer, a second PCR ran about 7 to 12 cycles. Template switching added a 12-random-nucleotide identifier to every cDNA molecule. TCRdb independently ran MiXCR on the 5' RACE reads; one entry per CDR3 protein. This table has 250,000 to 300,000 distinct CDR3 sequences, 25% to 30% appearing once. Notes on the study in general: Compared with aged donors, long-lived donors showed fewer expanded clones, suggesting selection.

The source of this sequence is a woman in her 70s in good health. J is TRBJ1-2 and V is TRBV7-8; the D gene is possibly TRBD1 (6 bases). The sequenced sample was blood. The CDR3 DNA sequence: TGTGCCAGCAGCCCCCGACAGGTTCTTAACTATGGCTACACCTTC. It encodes CASSPRQVLNYGYTF.